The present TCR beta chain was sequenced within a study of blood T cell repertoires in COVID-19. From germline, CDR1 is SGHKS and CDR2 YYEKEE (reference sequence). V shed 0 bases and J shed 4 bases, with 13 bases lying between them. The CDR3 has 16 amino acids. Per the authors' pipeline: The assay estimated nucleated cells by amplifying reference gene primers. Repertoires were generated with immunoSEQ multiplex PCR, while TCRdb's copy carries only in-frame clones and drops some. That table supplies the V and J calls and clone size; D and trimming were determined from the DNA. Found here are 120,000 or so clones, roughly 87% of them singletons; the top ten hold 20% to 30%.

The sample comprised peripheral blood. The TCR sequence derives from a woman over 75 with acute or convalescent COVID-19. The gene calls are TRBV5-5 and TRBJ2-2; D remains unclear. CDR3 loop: CASSLADLAVTGELFF. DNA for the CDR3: TGTGCCAGCAGCTTGGCCGACCTCGCGGTCACCGGGGAGCTGTTTTTT. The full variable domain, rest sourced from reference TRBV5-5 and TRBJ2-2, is DAGVTQSPTHLIKTRGQQVTLRCSPISGHKSVSWYQQVLGQGPQFIFQYYEKEERGRGNFPDRFSARQFPNYSSELNVNALLLGDSALYLCASSLADLAVTGELFFGEGSRLTVL.